This passage covers 23 T cell receptor beta chains from one sample sequenced in a study of tumor-infiltrating lymphocytes in primary liver carcinoma. With a constant-region primer, TCR beta cDNA was made from 450 to 500 ng of total RNA. The TCR beta library was amplified through three nested multiplex PCR rounds in a modified ARM-PCR procedure. Researchers ran the first two PCR rounds for 9 to 10 cycles each with TRBV1-TRBV30 forward primers and a C-beta reverse primer. A single record per CDR3 protein comes from TCRdb applying MiXCR to the multiplex PCR reads. The sample comprises 100,000 or so distinct CDR3 sequences, over 55% of which are singletons, and over 7.5% rests with the top ten. Without any cell sorting, roughly 18-31 mg of bulk tissue yielded co-extracted RNA and DNA. The sequenced material came from liver tumor tissue from sampling region 5. Subset noted: tumor region T5, tumor centre. The receptors come from a woman aged 55 to 70 with primary liver carcinoma and hepatitis B virus infection.

This clonotype appeared many times. This chain links TRBV12-3 or TRBV12-4 with TRBJ2-5, with D possibly being TRBD1 (5 bases). CDR3 length: 13 amino acids. V lost 11 bases to trimming and J lost 3 bases, with 16 bases between them. CDR3 residues: CASTYRTEETQYF. The CDR3 bases are TGTGCCTCTACGTACAGGACCGAAGAGACCCAGTACTTC.

This clonotype was counted once. Possible read error: a much larger clone is one base away. V is TRBV5-4 and J is TRBJ2-2; D remains unclear. Germline V gene sequence: CDR1 SGHNT, CDR2 YYREEE (reference sequence). The CDR3 is 15 amino acids. CDR3 sequence: CACSPRDVNTGELFF. The CDR3 DNA reads TGTGCCTGCAGCCCCCGAGACGTAAACACCGGGGAGCTGTTTTTT.

This clonotype was detected once. An end of the junction differs from the germline gene, which may be a read error. V gene TRBV30 combines with J gene TRBJ1-1, with D uncertain. Germline lookup yields CDR1 GTSNPN and CDR2 SVGIG (reference sequence). The CDR3 runs to 14 residues. CDR3 nucleotide sequence: TGTACCTGGAGGGCATCAACGGAAATCACTGAAGCTTTCTTT. Translation gives CTWRASTEITEAFF.

The chain employs TRBV28 and TRBJ2-5; TRBD1 or TRBD2 may be the D gene (5 bases each). The CDR3 length is 15 residues. The germline V and J ends were trimmed by 7 bases and 6 bases, with 21 bases remaining between them. Germline V lookup: CDR1 MDHEN, CDR2 SYDVKM. The CDR3 nucleotides read TGTGCCAGCAACAAATCCGGGGCTAGCAGCCAGACCCAGTACTTC. Its protein is CASNKSGASSQTQYF.

With regard to this clonotype: An end of the junction does not agree with germline; a read error may underlie this. The chain carries TRBV6-1 and TRBJ2-2; D possibly corresponds to TRBD1 (6 bases). Germline V gives CDR1 MNHNS, CDR2 SASEGT. CDR3 length: 15 residues. The CDR3 protein is CASSESVQGTGKLFF. CDR3 in DNA: TGTGCCAGCAGTGAAAGTGTACAGGGTACCGGGAAGCTGTTTTTT.

The CDR3 DNA sequence: TGTGCCAACAGTTTAACAAGCGGGAGCGAGCAGTACTTC. This gives the protein CANSLTSGSEQYF. The gene calls are TRBV11-2 and TRBJ2-7; 8 nucleotides match TRBD2. V trimming: 10 bases; J trimming: 6 bases; junction bases outside the gene matches: 11. CDR1 is SGHAT and CDR2 is FQNNGV in the germline V gene. CDR3 size: 13 residues.

Comments on this clonotype: One junction end does not reproduce the germline sequence, and a read error may be involved. V usage is TRBV11-2 and J usage is TRBJ2-1; tentatively, D is TRBD1 or TRBD2 (5 bases each). CDR1 and CDR2 from the germline V gene are SGHAT and FQNNGV. The CDR3 length is 13 residues. For the CDR3, the DNA is TGTGTCAGCAGCTCTACGGGGCTTGGCGAACAGTTCTTC. Amino acid sequence: CVSSSTGLGEQFF.

The chain is built from TRBV12-3 or TRBV12-4 and TRBJ2-3; possibly TRBD2 for D (5 bases). The CDR3 sequence is 14 residues long. V was clipped by 4 bases and J by 2 bases, with 10 bases between them. The CDR3 sequence is CASSSVGDTDTQYF. Here the CDR3 DNA reads TGTGCCAGCAGTTCAGTGGGAGACACAGATACGCAGTATTTT.

Concerning this clonotype: A read error may account for a junction end that differs from germline. This chain joins TRBV6-6 and TRBJ2-5; D assignment may be TRBD1 or TRBD2 (6 bases each). The CDR3 is 14 residues long. CDR1 and CDR2 (germline): MNHNY, SVGAGI (reference sequence). CDR3 nucleotides: TGTGCCAGCAATCGGGGGCAGGGGCAAGAGAACCAGTACTTC. It is translated as CASNRGQGQENQYF.

This rearrangement joins TRBV11-2 to TRBJ2-3; D gene uncertain. The assigned J gene may be wrong: the sequence end matches TRBJ1-5 better. The CDR3 is made up of 13 amino acids. Germline CDR1 reads SGHAT; CDR2 reads FQNNGV. DNA for the CDR3: TGTGCCAGCAGCCTAAATACCCGGGATACGCAGCATTTT. The encoded protein is CASSLNTRDTQHF.

The CDR3 region has the DNA TGTGCCAGTACCGCCACTAACGGGAGATCTCCTAATGAGCAGTTCTTC. This translates into CASTATNGRSPNEQFF. The genes are TRBV28 and TRBJ2-1, with a possible D match to TRBD2 (6 bases). The CDR3 runs 16 residues. Germline CDR1 MDHEN, CDR2 SYDVKM. Trimming cost V 9 bases and J 7 bases, with 25 bases left between them.

In this sample, this clonotype turned up many times. V and J are TRBV28 and TRBJ2-7; no firm D call. The CDR3 totals 15 residues. V dropped 2 bases and J dropped 1 base, with 12 bases sitting between them. Germline-derived CDR1 and CDR2 are MDHEN and SYDVKM. In DNA, the CDR3 is TGTGCCAGCAGTTTAGAAGGCGGACGGTCCTACGAGCAGTACTTC. Translated: CASSLEGGRSYEQYF. Combining the CDR3 with reference TRBV28 and TRBJ2-7 gives the whole variable domain DVKVTQSSRYLVKRTGEKVFLECVQDMDHENMFWYRQDPGLGLRLIYFSYDVKMKEKGDIPEGYSVSREKKERFSLILESASTNQTSMYLCASSLEGGRSYEQYFGPGTRLTVT.

V gene TRBV29-1 combines with J gene TRBJ1-5; a possible D gene is TRBD1 (5 bases). Germline V gene lookup returns CDR1 SQVTM and CDR2 ANQGSEA. This CDR3 has 14 residues. The V gene lost 5 bases and the J gene lost 4 bases, with 15 bases spanning the gap. For the CDR3, the DNA is TGCAGCGTTTCCACCGGGACCAGTAATCAGCCCCAGCATTTT. Translated, it gives CSVSTGTSNQPQHF.

As regards this clonotype: A much larger clone lies one base from this, so it may be a read error. The rearrangement joins TRBV28 to TRBJ2-1, with D perhaps matching TRBD2 (7 bases). The CDR3 consists of 15 residues. Germline lookup yields CDR1 MDHEN and CDR2 SYDVKM. DNA for the CDR3: TGTGCCAGCAGCAGAACGGGGGGCTCCTGCAATGAGCAGTTCTTC. Its translation is CASSRTGGSCNEQFF.

This clonotype was found a few times. The V and J genes are TRBV20-1 and TRBJ1-2; D remains ambiguous. With 2 bases removed from V and 4 bases from J, the gap between germline ends came to 11 bases. CDR1 and CDR2 (germline): DFQATT, SNEGSKA (reference sequence). CDR3 length: 13 amino acids. DNA for the CDR3: TGCAGTGCTAGATCCGGGCGGGGCTATGGCTACACCTTC. Translating gives CSARSGRGYGYTF.

This clonotype was detected many times. This chain joins TRBV4-2 and TRBJ2-5, with 9 bases that match TRBD2. The V segment lost 1 base and the J segment 0 bases; nucleotides outside the gene matches: 6. Germline V gene sequence: CDR1 LGHNA, CDR2 YNFKEQ. The CDR3 length is 17 residues. As DNA, the CDR3 is TGTGCCAGCAGCCAAGGGCTAGCGGGGCCGTACCAAGAGACCCAGTACTTC. Protein product: CASSQGLAGPYQETQYF.

This chain connects TRBV5-6 to TRBJ2-2; maybe TRBD1 (6 bases). V shed 4 bases and J shed 5 bases, with 12 bases lying between them. Germline assignment: CDR1 SGHDT and CDR2 YYEEEE. The CDR3 totals 14 residues. The chain's CDR3 is CASSPDRCTGELFF. CDR3 coding DNA: TGTGCCAGCAGCCCGGACAGATGTACCGGGGAGCTGTTTTTT.

Points on this clonotype: A much larger clone sits a single nucleotide away, making a read error possible. J is TRBJ1-2 and V is TRBV5-1; D possibly corresponds to TRBD1 (5 bases). CDR3 length equals 13 residues. CDR1 and CDR2 from the germline V gene are SGHRS and YFSETQ. The CDR3 nucleotides read TGCGCCTGCAGCTTGGATTCCAGGGAAAAAGGGACCTTC. The encoded protein is CACSLDSREKGTF.

The chain combines TRBV5-4 with TRBJ2-1; 8 nucleotides line up with TRBD2. CDR3 size: 16 residues. The J segment lost 8 bases and the V segment lost 2 bases, leaving 12 bases of the junction unmatched. Germline V lookup: CDR1 SGHNT, CDR2 YYREEE (reference sequence). The CDR3 sequence is CASSFGAGVSYDEQFF. CDR3 DNA sequence: TGTGCCAGCAGCTTTGGAGCGGGAGTATCATACGATGAGCAGTTCTTC.

This clonotype has more than one count but fewer than ten. This could be a read error, since a much larger clone is one nucleotide away. The rearrangement uses TRBV27 and TRBJ2-6, with unresolved D. CDR3 length equals 13 residues. The V gene lost 5 bases and the J gene lost 0 bases, with 2 bases spanning the gap. Germline-derived CDR1 and CDR2 are MNHEY and SMNVEV (reference sequence). The CDR3 region has the DNA TGTGCCAGCAGTCACTCTGGGGCCAACGTCCTGACTTTC. Its protein product is CASSHSGANVLTF.

This clonotype was counted many times. The chain is built from TRBV30 and TRBJ2-7; D could derive from TRBD1 or TRBD2 (6 bases each). Trimming cost V 4 bases and J 0 bases, with 25 bases left between them. Germline-derived CDR1 and CDR2 are GTSNPN and SVGIG (reference sequence). This CDR3 is 18 amino acids long. The CDR3 sequence is CAWMKGGTEDWSSYEQYF. In DNA form, the CDR3 reads TGTGCCTGGATGAAGGGGGGTACGGAGGATTGGAGCTCCTACGAGCAGTACTTC.

This clonotype has more than one count but fewer than ten. A much larger clone sits a single nucleotide away, making a read error possible. The chain joins TRBV12-5 to TRBJ1-5, with 9 positions matching TRBD1. V shed 6 bases, J shed 11 bases, and the junction held 8 bases outside the gene matches. Germline-derived CDR1 and CDR2 are LGHNT and FRNRAP. The CDR3 totals 13 residues. This CDR3 is CASGTGGNQAQHF. CDR3 nucleotides: TGTGCTAGTGGAACAGGGGGCAACCAGGCCCAGCATTTT.

This clonotype came up many times. V usage is TRBV30 and J usage is TRBJ1-5, with 9 nucleotides matching TRBD1. The CDR3 consists of 15 residues. The germline V gene has CDR1 GTSNPN and CDR2 SVGIG (reference sequence). V lost 3 bases, J lost 0 bases, and 3 bases stayed unmatched. The CDR3: CAWSPTGGSNQPQHF. In DNA, the CDR3 is TGTGCCTGGAGCCCGACAGGGGGTAGCAATCAGCCCCAGCATTTT.